A selection of T cell receptor beta chains follows, all from one sample in a study of T cell responses to AZD1222 COVID-19 vaccine. The method was immunoSEQ multiplex PCR; TCRdb's version includes in-frame clones alone and lacks a portion of them. The data hold 70,000 to 85,000 clones, with about four fifths observed a single time. The specimen comprised peripheral blood, sampled 28 days after the second AZD1222 dose. The receptors shown here come from an adult who received the AZD1222 COVID-19 vaccine. The CDR3 runs from the conserved cysteine through the conserved F or W. D genes are given only for firm matches. Size values are once, few and many counts, or a class for expanded clones, and some rows have none.

>NA|TRBV24-1|TRBJ2-3|NA|15
CATSDLVGLTDTQYF
TGTGCCACCAGTGATCTGGTAGGCCTCACAGATACGCAGTATTTT
>once|TRBV30|TRBJ1-5|NA|15
CAWSVKRVWNQPQHF
TGTGCCTGGAGTGTTAAGAGGGTTTGGAATCAGCCCCAGCATTTT
>NA|TRBV9|TRBJ2-1|TRBD2|16
CASSASGRDYYNEQFF
TGTGCCAGCAGCGCTAGCGGGAGGGATTACTACAATGAGCAGTTCTTC
>NA|TRBV7-6|TRBJ2-2|TRBD1|18
CASTPLDHGQGDTGELFF
TGTGCCAGCACTCCACTCGACCACGGACAGGGGGATACCGGGGAGCTGTTTTTT
>NA|TRBV30|TRBJ2-1|NA|13
CAWSTGAANEQFF
TGTGCCTGGAGCACCGGGGCTGCTAATGAGCAGTTCTTC
>NA|TRBV27|TRBJ1-1|TRBD1|14
CASSLDRGDTEAFF
TGTGCCAGCAGTCTGGACAGGGGGGACACTGAAGCTTTCTTT
>NA|TRBV14|TRBJ2-1|NA|14
CASSQIPRGGEQFF
TGTGCCAGCAGCCAAATCCCCCGCGGTGGTGAGCAGTTCTTC
>NA|TRBV7-9|TRBJ1-3|NA|12
CASSLGGDTIYF
TGTGCCAGCAGCTTGGGAGGAGACACCATATATTTT
>NA|TRBV7-2|TRBJ1-6|NA|18
CASSRLEQGLSYNSPLHF
TGTGCCAGCAGCCGCTTGGAGCAAGGGTTATCCTATAATTCACCCCTCCACTTT
>NA|TRBV28|TRBJ1-2|NA|14
CASSASRSVHGYTF
TGTGCCAGCAGCGCATCCCGGTCGGTTCATGGCTACACCTTC
>NA|TRBV29-1|TRBJ2-1|NA|11
CSVRQVNEQFF
TGCAGCGTTCGGCAGGTGAATGAGCAGTTCTTC
>once|TRBV7-3|TRBJ2-5|NA|16
CASSPSWTGDGETQYF
TGTGCCAGCAGCCCTAGCTGGACGGGAGATGGGGAGACCCAGTACTTC
>NA|TRBV3-1/TRBV3-2|TRBJ1-5|NA|15
CASSQATLPNQPQHF
TGTGCCAGCAGCCAAGCAACCCTCCCTAATCAGCCCCAGCATTTT
>NA|TRBV6-2/TRBV6-3|TRBJ2-7|NA|15
CASSPVARMSYEQYF
TGTGCCAGCAGCCCTGTTGCGCGGATGTCCTACGAGCAGTACTTC
>NA|TRBV25-1|TRBJ2-1|TRBD2|17
CASSQTSSGRARNEQFF
TGTGCCAGCAGTCAGACTTCTAGCGGGAGGGCTCGCAATGAGCAGTTCTTC
>NA|TRBV7-2|TRBJ2-1|NA|15
CASSFFSDSYNEQFF
TGTGCCAGCAGCTTCTTCAGTGACTCCTACAATGAGCAGTTCTTC
>NA|TRBV28|TRBJ1-2|TRBD1|16
CASSLDGTGGAGGYTF
TGTGCCAGCAGTTTAGACGGGACAGGGGGAGCCGGTGGCTACACCTTC
>NA|TRBV5-5|TRBJ2-3|NA|20
CASSPTPRETSLIGSVSQYF
TGTGCCAGCAGCCCAACACCCCGTGAGACTAGTTTAATAGGTTCGGTGTCGCAGTATTTT
>NA|TRBV6-6|TRBJ1-2|TRBD1|15
CASSPQGRANYGYTF
TGTGCCAGCAGTCCACAGGGGAGAGCTAACTATGGCTACACCTTC
>NA|TRBV19|TRBJ1-4|NA|14
CASSDGGRGGKLFF
TGTGCCAGTAGTGACGGAGGCAGGGGCGGAAAACTGTTTTTT
>once|TRBV20-1|TRBJ2-7|NA|12
CSASYKGYEQYF
TGCAGTGCTAGTTACAAAGGCTACGAGCAGTACTTC
>NA|TRBV4-2|TRBJ2-7|TRBD2|16
CASSQDSSGSYYEQYF
TGTGCCAGCAGCCAAGATTCGAGCGGGAGTTACTACGAGCAGTACTTC
>NA|TRBV2|TRBJ2-7|TRBD1|13
CASSGQGPYEQYF
TGTGCCAGCAGCGGACAGGGCCCCTACGAGCAGTACTTC
>NA|TRBV4-3|TRBJ1-4|NA|16
CASSQDHFALNEKLFF
TGCGCCAGCAGCCAAGATCATTTTGCGCTAAATGAAAAACTGTTTTTT
>NA|TRBV11-3|TRBJ2-5|NA|13
CASSIGAGETQYF
TGTGCCAGCAGTATAGGGGCTGGGGAGACCCAGTACTTC
>NA|TRBV6-2/TRBV6-3|TRBJ2-3|NA|14
CASSYPIQTDTQYF
TGTGCCAGCAGTTACCCTATCCAAACAGATACGCAGTATTTT
>NA|TRBV2|TRBJ2-7|NA|14
CASGRGGGAWEQYF
TGTGCCAGTGGGCGGGGAGGGGGCGCATGGGAGCAGTACTTC
>NA|TRBV7-3|TRBJ2-7|TRBD2|14
CASSPGTSRYEQYF
TGTGCCAGCAGTCCCGGGACTAGTCGTTACGAGCAGTACTTC
>few|TRBV5-8|TRBJ1-6|NA|15
CASSFTNQGNSPLHF
TGTGCCAGCAGCTTCACTAACCAGGGTAATTCACCCCTCCACTTT
>NA|TRBV12-3/TRBV12-4|TRBJ1-2|NA|13
CASSYDHSGGYTF
TGTGCCAGCAGTTACGACCACTCCGGCGGCTACACCTTC
>NA|TRBV7-3|TRBJ1-4|NA|13
CASSLSRDEKLFF
TGTGCCAGCAGCTTGTCCAGGGACGAAAAACTGTTTTTT
>NA|TRBV5-4|TRBJ2-7|TRBD1|12
CASSSRGYEQYF
TGTGCCAGCAGCTCCAGGGGGTATGAGCAGTACTTC